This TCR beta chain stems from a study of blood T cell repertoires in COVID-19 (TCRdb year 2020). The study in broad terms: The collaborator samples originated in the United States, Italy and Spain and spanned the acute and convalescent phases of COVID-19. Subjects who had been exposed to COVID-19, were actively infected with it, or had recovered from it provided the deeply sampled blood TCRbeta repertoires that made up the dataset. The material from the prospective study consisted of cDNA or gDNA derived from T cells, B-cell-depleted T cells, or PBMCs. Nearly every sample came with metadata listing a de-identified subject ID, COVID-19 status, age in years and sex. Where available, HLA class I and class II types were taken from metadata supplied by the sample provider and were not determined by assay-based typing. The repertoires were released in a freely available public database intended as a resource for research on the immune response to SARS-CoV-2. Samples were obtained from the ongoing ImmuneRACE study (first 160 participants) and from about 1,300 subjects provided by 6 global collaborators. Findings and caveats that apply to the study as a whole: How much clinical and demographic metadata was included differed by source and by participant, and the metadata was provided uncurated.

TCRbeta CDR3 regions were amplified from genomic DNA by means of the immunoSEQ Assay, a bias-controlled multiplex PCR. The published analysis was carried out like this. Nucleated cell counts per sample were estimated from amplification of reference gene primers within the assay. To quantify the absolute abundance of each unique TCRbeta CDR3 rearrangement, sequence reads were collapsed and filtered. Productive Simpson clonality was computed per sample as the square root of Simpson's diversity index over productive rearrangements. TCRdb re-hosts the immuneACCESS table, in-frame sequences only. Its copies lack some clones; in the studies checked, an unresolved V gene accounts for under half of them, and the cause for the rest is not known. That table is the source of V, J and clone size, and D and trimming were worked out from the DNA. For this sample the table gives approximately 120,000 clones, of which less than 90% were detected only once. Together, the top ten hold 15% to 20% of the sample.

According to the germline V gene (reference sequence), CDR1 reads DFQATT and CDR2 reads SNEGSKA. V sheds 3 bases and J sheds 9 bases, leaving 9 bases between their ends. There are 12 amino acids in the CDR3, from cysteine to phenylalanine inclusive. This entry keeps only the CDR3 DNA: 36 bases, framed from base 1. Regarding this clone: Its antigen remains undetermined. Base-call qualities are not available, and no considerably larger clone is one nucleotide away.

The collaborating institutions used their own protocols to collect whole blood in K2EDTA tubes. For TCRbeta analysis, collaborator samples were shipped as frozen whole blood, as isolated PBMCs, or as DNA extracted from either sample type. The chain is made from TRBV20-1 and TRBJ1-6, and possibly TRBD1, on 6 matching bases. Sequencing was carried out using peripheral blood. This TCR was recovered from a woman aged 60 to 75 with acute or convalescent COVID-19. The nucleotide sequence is TGCAGTGCTAGTTCCAGGGGTTCACCCCTCCACTTT. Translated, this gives CSASSRGSPLHF.